Listed below are T cell receptor beta chains from one sample, sequenced in a study of shared clonotypes between healthy human individuals. Sequencing was performed with immunoSEQ multiplex PCR; in TCRdb, only in-frame clones are kept and a portion is missing. The sample holds 1,400,000 or so clones; around 98.5% are singletons and the top ten take around 0.38%. Sequenced material: naive CD4+ T cells sorted from blood. All receptors come from a young man in good health. The CDR3 runs from the conserved cysteine through the conserved F or W. The D gene is left open where the match is weak. Rows give clone size only sometimes, using once, few, many, or a class for an expanded clone.

d_call clone_size j_call v_call cdr3_aa cdr3_nt
- - TRBJ2-1 TRBV12-1 CASSLIFPARGLPYNEQFF TGTGCCAGCAGCCTCATCTTCCCAGCACGAGGCCTTCCCTACAATGAGCAGTTCTTC
- - TRBJ2-3 TRBV10-3 CAISEKLTSTDTQYF TGTGCCATCAGTGAAAAACTGACTAGCACAGATACGCAGTATTTT
TRBD2 - TRBJ2-2 TRBV7-6 CASSKSFPGLANPFGSGELFF TGTGCCAGCAGCAAGTCCTTCCCGGGACTAGCCAACCCTTTTGGCAGCGGGGAGCTGTTTTTT
- few TRBJ1-3 TRBV7-2 CASSLGNTIYF TGTGCCAGCAGCTTAGGAAACACCATATATTTT
TRBD1 - TRBJ1-1 TRBV27 CASSFKTGGDTEAFF TGTGCCAGCAGTTTCAAGACAGGGGGCGACACTGAAGCTTTCTTT
- - TRBJ2-1 TRBV27 CASSSQRQVSSYNEQFF TGTGCCAGCAGTTCCCAGCGACAGGTGAGCTCCTACAATGAGCAGTTCTTC
TRBD1 - TRBJ2-7 TRBV7-8 CASSLRETGTIYF TGTGCCAGCAGCTTACGCGAGACAGGGACGATTTACTTC
- - TRBJ2-3 TRBV5-1 CASTRVTSTDTQYF TGCGCCAGCACCCGGGTCACCAGCACAGATACGCAGTATTTT
- - TRBJ1-2 TRBV28 CASNRAPRGYGYTF TGTGCCAGCAATAGAGCGCCCCGGGGATATGGCTACACCTTC
- - TRBJ1-1 TRBV11-2 CASSFDANTEAFF TGTGCCAGCAGCTTCGACGCGAACACTGAAGCTTTCTTT
- - TRBJ2-5 TRBV5-4 CASSPVTQGWETQYF TGTGCCAGCAGCCCCGTCACACAGGGATGGGAGACCCAGTACTTC
- - TRBJ2-6 TRBV5-4 CASSFGGISSGANVLTF TGTGCCAGCAGCTTCGGAGGCATAAGCTCTGGGGCCAACGTCCTGACTTTC
TRBD1 - TRBJ2-3 TRBV4-1 CASSQAPTGIDTQYF TGCGCCAGCAGCCAAGCCCCGACAGGGATAGATACGCAGTATTTT
TRBD2 - TRBJ2-7 TRBV4-3 CASSQDTSGSLSYEQYF TGCGCCAGCAGCCAAGACACTAGCGGTAGCCTCTCCTACGAGCAGTACTTC
- - TRBJ1-5 TRBV2 CASHSDRGYSNQPQHF TGTGCCAGCCACTCGGACAGAGGATATAGCAATCAGCCCCAGCATTTT
- - TRBJ2-1 TRBV25-1 CASSEFTGHEQFF TGTGCCAGCAGTGAATTTACCGGTCATGAGCAGTTCTTC
- - TRBJ2-1 TRBV7-2 CASSRRGLDNEQFF TGTGCCAGCAGCCGCAGAGGGCTTGACAATGAGCAGTTCTTC
- - TRBJ2-1 TRBV7-3 CASSLRNSYNEQFF TGTGCCAGCAGCTTACGGAACTCCTACAATGAGCAGTTCTTC
- - TRBJ2-6 TRBV9 CASSVGPGANVLTF TGTGCCAGCAGCGTGGGGCCTGGGGCCAACGTCCTGACTTTC
- - TRBJ2-6 TRBV6-1 CASSEGQGSGKRANVLTF TGTGCCAGCAGTGAAGGACAGGGAAGCGGGAAAAGGGCCAACGTCCTGACTTTC
TRBD2 - TRBJ2-7 TRBV30 CAWSGGTSGRLAREQYF TGTGCCTGGAGTGGGGGGACTAGCGGGAGACTTGCTCGCGAGCAGTACTTC
TRBD2 - TRBJ2-7 TRBV5-1 CASAPGLADSYEQYF TGCGCCAGCGCCCCAGGACTAGCGGACTCCTACGAGCAGTACTTC
TRBD2 - TRBJ2-7 TRBV7-2 CASSLSAGLAGRGEQYF TGTGCCAGCAGCCTGTCGGCCGGGCTAGCGGGGAGAGGCGAGCAGTACTTC
- - TRBJ2-1 TRBV28 CASSRPLGVHEQFF TGTGCCAGCAGCCGACCCCTTGGGGTTCATGAGCAGTTCTTC
- - TRBJ2-1 TRBV5-8 CASSLGDFLGHNEQFF TGTGCCAGCAGCCTCGGGGACTTTTTAGGCCACAATGAGCAGTTCTTC
- - TRBJ1-4 TRBV19 CASSIAVSGFDEKLFF TGTGCCAGTAGTATAGCCGTTTCAGGGTTTGACGAAAAACTGTTTTTT
- - TRBJ2-2 TRBV14 CASSQQTLAYTGELFF TGTGCCAGCAGCCAACAAACCCTAGCGTACACCGGGGAGCTGTTTTTT
- once TRBJ2-5 TRBV28 CASRGWGREQGRETQYF TGTGCCAGCAGGGGCTGGGGCAGGGAGCAGGGGCGGGAGACCCAGTACTTC
TRBD1 - TRBJ2-5 TRBV5-8 CASSLQGPETQYF TGTGCCAGCAGCTTACAGGGGCCAGAGACCCAGTACTTC
- - TRBJ2-1 TRBV9 CASSGRDFYNEQFF TGTGCCAGCAGCGGCCGGGACTTCTACAATGAGCAGTTCTTC
TRBD2 - TRBJ2-7 TRBV27 CASSSSRTSGSYF TGTGCCAGCAGTTCCTCCCGGACTAGCGGGAGTTACTTC
TRBD1 - TRBJ2-7 TRBV6-1 CASTSGQNYEQYF TGTGCCAGCACCTCGGGACAGAACTACGAGCAGTACTTC
- - TRBJ2-7 TRBV20-1 CSAPNYEQYF TGCAGTGCTCCGAACTACGAGCAGTACTTC